This TCR beta chain is drawn from a study of T-cell memory formation after mild COVID-19. Study in general: Clustering of TCRs was largely donor specific.

TCRdb re-called the 5' RACE reads through MiXCR, storing one row per CDR3 protein. Altogether roughly 250,000 distinct CDR3 sequences are present, 15% to 20% being singletons, with the ten largest covering roughly 21%. The germline V gene has CDR1 DFQATT and CDR2 SNEGSKA (reference sequence). This CDR3 contains 15 residues. With V trimmed by 0 bases and J by 4 bases, 4 bases remained unmatched. The sequenced sample consisted of PBMCs or a T cell subset sorted from them (not recorded which). The chain combines TRBV20-1 with TRBJ1-4, with 8 bases that match TRBD1. This receptor was obtained from a man aged 18 to 29 who had mild COVID-19 (a few samples of this study predate the infection). Cell type and time point are not known. The CDR3 DNA reads TGCAGTGCTAGAGAACAAACAGGGGGTAATGAAAAACTGTTTTTT. Encoded protein: CSAREQTGGNEKLFF.